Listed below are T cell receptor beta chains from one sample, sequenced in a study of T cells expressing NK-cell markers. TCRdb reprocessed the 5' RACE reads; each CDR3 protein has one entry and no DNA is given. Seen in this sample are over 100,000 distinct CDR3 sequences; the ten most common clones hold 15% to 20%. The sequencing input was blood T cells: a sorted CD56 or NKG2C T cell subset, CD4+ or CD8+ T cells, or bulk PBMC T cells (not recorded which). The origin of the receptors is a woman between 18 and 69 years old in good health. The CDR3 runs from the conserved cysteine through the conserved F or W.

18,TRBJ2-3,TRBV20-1,CSARDLASGGPSTDTQYF
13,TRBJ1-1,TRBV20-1,CSARDRIHTEAFF
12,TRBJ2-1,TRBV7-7,CASSQHGDEQFF
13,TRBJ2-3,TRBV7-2,CASSLVETDTQYF
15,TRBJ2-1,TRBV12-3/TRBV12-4,CASSETSGRVVEQFF
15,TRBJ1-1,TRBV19,CASSIISGRGTEAFF
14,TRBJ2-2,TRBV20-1,CSASFRGQNGELFF
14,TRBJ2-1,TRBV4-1,CASSLLGGEGEQFF
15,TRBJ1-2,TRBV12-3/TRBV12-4,CASVLILGGAEGYTF
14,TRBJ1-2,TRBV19,CASSMSPPGDGYTF
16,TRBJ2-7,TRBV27,CASSILPGQGAREQCF
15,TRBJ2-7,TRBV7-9,CASSLTGSSSYEQYF
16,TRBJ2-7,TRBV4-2,CASSQAAGATPYEQYF
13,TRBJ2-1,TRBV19,CASSGTGGGEQFF
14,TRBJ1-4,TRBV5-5,CASSGTGIREKLFF
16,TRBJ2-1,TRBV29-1,CSVEFERPLSYNEQFF
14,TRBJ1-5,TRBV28,CASNDRQGNQPQHF
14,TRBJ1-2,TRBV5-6,CASSPRAGGYGYTF
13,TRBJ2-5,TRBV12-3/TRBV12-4,CASTRTGKETQYF